This T cell receptor beta chain stems from a study of blood T cells in healthy people across ages. This clonotype was recorded a few times. Its matching antigen is unknown. Then a second PCR, running roughly 7 to 12 cycles, was carried out with a sample-barcoded 5' primer and a J-beta primer mix. TCRdb fed the 5' RACE reads into MiXCR, producing one record per CDR3 protein. The sample holds more than 650,000 distinct CDR3 sequences; 53% are singletons and the top ten take about two fifths. The study's findings and limits: Age brought a roughly linear fall in TCR beta diversity measured per million T cells.

The TCR sequence derives from an older man in good health. Sequencing used blood.

Here the CDR3 reads CSARNSRNSYYEQYF. DNA for the CDR3: TGCAGTGCCAGGAATAGCAGGAATAGCTACTACGAGCAGTACTTC. The gene calls are TRBV20-1 and TRBJ2-7, with D unclear. The CDR3 extends over 15 amino acids. V was shortened by 6 bases and J by 3 bases, with 21 bases between the two germline ends. Germline V gives CDR1 DFQATT, CDR2 SNEGSKA (reference sequence).